These 31 T cell receptor beta chains originate from one sample sequenced in a study of T cell responses to AZD1222 COVID-19 vaccine. TCRdb's table, derived via immunoSEQ multiplex PCR, lists solely in-frame clones and lacks some. The sample contains over 65,000 clones, 70% to 90% of which appear only once. Sequenced here: peripheral blood, sampled on day 0 of AZD1222 vaccination. The receptors were gathered from an adult in good health.

The chain uses TRBV30 and TRBJ2-7; possible D gene TRBD2, 5 bases. V was pared by 1 base and J by 2 bases, with 12 bases between. The germline V gene has CDR1 GTSNPN and CDR2 SVGIG (reference sequence). This CDR3 has 14 amino acids. CDR3 coding DNA: TGTGCCTGGAGTGGACCGGGGTCCACCTACGAGCAGTACTTC. It specifies CAWSGPGSTYEQYF.

The gene calls are TRBV7-6 and TRBJ1-2, with TRBD1 matching 7 bases. Germline assignment: CDR1 SGHVS and CDR2 FNYEAQ. Germline trimming cut 1 base from V and 8 bases from J; bases unmatched to any gene: 10. CDR3 length: 15 residues. The CDR3 protein is CASSLGFGQVEGYTF. In DNA, the CDR3 is TGTGCCAGCAGCTTAGGTTTCGGACAGGTTGAGGGCTACACCTTC.

The rearrangement uses TRBV30 and TRBJ2-2, with TRBD1 matching 8 bases. J was trimmed by 5 bases and V by 1 base; bases with no gene match: 12. Germline values: CDR1 GTSNPN, CDR2 SVGIG (reference sequence). This CDR3 comprises 17 residues. The CDR3 coding sequence is TGTGCCTGGAGTGGGGCAGGGGGCCTTACCAGGACCGGGGAGCTGTTTTTT. Protein: CAWSGAGGLTRTGELFF.

J is TRBJ1-4 and V is TRBV2, with D perhaps TRBD1 (6 bases). CDR1 is SNHLY, CDR2 FYNNEI, per germline. The germline V and J ends were trimmed by 10 bases and 8 bases, with 26 bases remaining between them. CDR3 length: 16 amino acids. The CDR3 loop reads CANTRGAPASEEKLFF. The DNA for the CDR3 is TGTGCCAATACGAGGGGGGCACCGGCTTCAGAGGAAAAACTGTTTTTT.

The chain links TRBV11-2 to TRBJ2-2; D remains unclear. Per the germline V gene, CDR1 is SGHAT and CDR2 is FQNNGV. The CDR3 has 15 amino acids. Trimming removed 1 base at V and 4 bases at J, with 10 bases between. The CDR3 protein is CASSLVGPPTGELFF. The CDR3 nucleotides are TGTGCCAGCAGCTTAGTCGGTCCCCCCACCGGGGAGCTGTTTTTT.

The V and J genes are TRBV5-4 and TRBJ1-2; 9 bases align to TRBD1. The V gene's germline CDR1 is SGHNT and CDR2 YYREEE (reference sequence). This CDR3 is 15 amino acids long. Unmatched junction bases numbered 8, after V lost 4 bases and J lost 4 bases. CDR3 bases: TGTGCCAGCAGCCTATCCGGGACAGGGAGCTATGGCTACACCTTC. Translated: CASSLSGTGSYGYTF.

The chain links TRBV11-3 to TRBJ2-1; 8 bases are shared with TRBD2. Per germline, CDR1 SGHNT and CDR2 YENEEA. The CDR3 consists of 16 residues. Germline trimming cut 5 bases from V and 0 bases from J; bases unmatched to any gene: 6. CDR3: CASSPIAGSSYNEQFF. For the CDR3, the DNA is TGTGCCAGCAGCCCAATAGCGGGGAGCTCCTACAATGAGCAGTTCTTC.

V is TRBV12-3 or TRBV12-4 and J is TRBJ1-2; weak D call: TRBD1 (6 bases). Trimming cost V 5 bases and J 8 bases, with 15 bases left between them. This CDR3 has 13 amino acids. The CDR3 DNA reads as TGTGCCAGCAGTATCACGGCAGGGGTAGGCTACACCTTC. As protein: CASSITAGVGYTF.

The gene calls are TRBV6-5 and TRBJ1-3; D gene unclear. Between the trimmed V and J ends, which lost 9 bases and 0 bases, there was a span of 12 bases. Per germline, CDR1 MNHEY and CDR2 SVGAGI. This CDR3 comprises 14 residues. The CDR3 DNA follows: TGTGCCAGTTTATTGGTGAGCTCTGGAAACACCATATATTTT. This gives the protein CASLLVSSGNTIYF.

The gene calls are TRBV6-5 and TRBJ2-3; tentative D call: TRBD2 (5 bases). V was pared by 2 bases and J by 0 bases, with 9 bases between. CDR1 MNHEY and CDR2 SVGAGI come from the germline V gene. The CDR3 runs 15 residues. CDR3: CASSYGLASTDTQYF. DNA of the CDR3: TGTGCCAGCAGTTACGGGCTAGCTAGCACAGATACGCAGTATTTT.

The chain joins TRBV5-1 to TRBJ2-3, with a possible D match to TRBD2 (5 bases). Germline CDR1 SGHRS, CDR2 YFSETQ. The V end lost 0 bases, the J end lost 2 bases, and 10 bases lay between the germline ends. The CDR3 runs 15 residues. The chain's CDR3 is CASSLVTGNTDTQYF. The CDR3 DNA sequence: TGCGCCAGCAGCTTGGTAACCGGGAACACAGATACGCAGTATTTT.

The gene calls are TRBV4-3 and TRBJ1-4, with a possible D match to TRBD1 (5 bases). The CDR3 contains 16 residues. CDR1 is LGHNA and CDR2 is YSLEER in the germline V gene. Trimming left V 0 bases short and J 8 bases short, with 16 bases between. CDR3 protein: CASSQDGGQGREKLFF. The CDR3 region has the DNA TGCGCCAGCAGCCAAGATGGCGGGCAGGGAAGGGAAAAACTGTTTTTT.

As DNA, the CDR3 is TGTGCCAGCAGGCGCTCGGGTGCGATGGGCACCTATGGCTACACCTTC. It encodes CASRRSGAMGTYGYTF. The chain employs TRBV28 and TRBJ1-2; D ambiguous. The germline V gene has CDR1 MDHEN and CDR2 SYDVKM. The ends were cut back, 6 bases at V and 4 bases at J, with 21 bases in the middle. The CDR3 has 16 residues.

The J gene is TRBJ2-3, the V gene TRBV27; D is possibly TRBD2 (5 bases). Germline V gene lookup returns CDR1 MNHEY and CDR2 SMNVEV (reference sequence). The ends were cut back, 1 base at V and 4 bases at J, with 9 bases in the middle. This CDR3 has 14 residues. CDR3 sequence: CASSLFTDSDTQYF. CDR3 DNA sequence: TGTGCCAGCAGTTTATTCACGGACTCAGATACGCAGTATTTT.

This chain connects TRBV9 to TRBJ2-1; a possible D gene is TRBD2 (6 bases). The germline V and J ends were trimmed by 0 bases and 12 bases, with 16 bases remaining between them. CDR3 length: 14 residues. Germline-derived CDR1 and CDR2 are SGDLS and YYNGEE. The DNA of the CDR3 is TGTGCCAGCAGCGTAGACGCGGGTTACGGGGGGCAGTTCTTC. Translated: CASSVDAGYGGQFF.

This clone was picked up one time. The chain recombines TRBV28 with TRBJ2-1; 12 bases agree with TRBD1. CDR3 length: 15 residues. J lost 12 bases, V lost 2 bases, and 8 bases had no gene match. CDR1 MDHEN and CDR2 SYDVKM come from the germline V gene. This CDR3 is CASSLVGTGGRSQFF. In nucleotides, the CDR3 is TGTGCCAGCAGTTTAGTCGGGACAGGGGGCCGTTCGCAGTTCTTC.

The chain employs TRBV18 and TRBJ2-4; D is possibly TRBD2 (6 bases). The CDR3 consists of 17 residues. In germline, CDR1 is KGHSH, CDR2 LQKENI. V was cut by 6 bases and J by 1 base, with 19 bases left in between. CDR3: CASSRTVGGVAKNIQYF. The CDR3 DNA reads TGTGCCAGCTCCCGTACCGTGGGGGGAGTCGCCAAAAACATTCAGTACTTC.

V gene TRBV2 combines with J gene TRBJ2-3; 9 positions agree with TRBD2. Germline CDR1 and CDR2: SNHLY and FYNNEI. The CDR3 has 16 amino acids. V lost 6 bases and J lost 8; bases outside the gene matches: 15. The CDR3 nucleotides read TGTGCCAGCAGGGGAAGTAGACTAGCGGCGACTAGTACGCAGTATTTT. Translating gives CASRGSRLAATSTQYF.

This clone has just one count. The gene calls are TRBV4-2 and TRBJ1-2; no firm D call. Germline V gene data show CDR1 as LGHNA and CDR2 as YNFKEQ. The CDR3 totals 14 residues. V dropped 0 bases and J dropped 2 bases, with 7 bases sitting between them. The CDR3 nucleotides read TGTGCCAGCAGCCAAGATTTGGGAAACTATGGCTACACCTTC. This codes for CASSQDLGNYGYTF.

The chain recombines TRBV6-5 with TRBJ1-4; D call uncertain. CDR3 length: 14 amino acids. Looked up from germline, CDR1 is MNHEY and CDR2 is SVGAGI. V was cut by 4 bases and J by 8 bases, with 14 bases left in between. The CDR3 is CASSFGGLGEKLFF. The DNA of the CDR3 is TGTGCCAGCAGTTTCGGAGGGCTGGGAGAAAAACTGTTTTTT.

The genes are TRBV7-9 and TRBJ2-7; D gene ambiguous. Germline assignment: CDR1 SEHNR and CDR2 FQNEAQ (reference sequence). The CDR3 spans 11 residues. V lost 5 bases and J 6 bases, leaving 8 bases between the germline ends. The CDR3 loop is CASSQAPEQYF. The CDR3 nucleotides read TGTGCCAGCAGCCAGGCCCCCGAGCAGTACTTC.

The chain employs TRBV6-5 and TRBJ2-3, with D perhaps matching TRBD1 (6 bases). V gave up 6 bases and J gave up 12 bases, with 19 bases separating them. Germline loops: CDR1 MNHEY, CDR2 SVGAGI. The CDR3 runs to 13 residues. CDR3 protein: CASRSVDRSPQYF. In DNA, the CDR3 is TGTGCCAGCAGATCCGTAGACAGGTCCCCTCAGTATTTT.

This chain joins TRBV4-3 and TRBJ2-7; D may be TRBD1 or TRBD2 (5 bases each). The germline V gene has CDR1 LGHNA and CDR2 YSLEER. Trimming shortened V by 4 bases and J by 4 bases, and 14 bases separated the two germline ends. This CDR3 has 14 amino acids. CDR3 amino acids: CASSPEGSSYEQYF. CDR3 DNA sequence: TGCGCCAGCAGCCCAGAGGGGAGTTCTTACGAGCAGTACTTC.

In its sample, this clone is medium-sized (0.01 to 0.1%). This chain uses TRBV6-4 with TRBJ2-1; 12 nucleotides match TRBD2. Trimming at V came to 6 bases and at J to 10 bases, leaving 4 bases not matched to a gene. Per the germline V gene, CDR1 is MRHNA and CDR2 is SNTAGT. The CDR3 consists of 13 residues. The CDR3 loop reads CASSPGTSGEQFF. CDR3 bases: TGTGCCAGCAGCCCTGGGACTAGCGGGGAGCAGTTCTTC.

The V call is TRBV12-5, the J call TRBJ1-1; D not certain. The CDR3 totals 11 residues. In germline, CDR1 is LGHNT, CDR2 FRNRAP. The ends were cut back, 8 bases at V and 0 bases at J, with 4 bases in the middle. CDR3 amino acids: CASRLNTEAFF. The CDR3, as DNA: TGTGCTAGTCGCTTGAACACTGAAGCTTTCTTT.

The gene calls are TRBV28 and TRBJ1-1; D possibly corresponds to TRBD1 (5 bases). Per the germline V gene, CDR1 is MDHEN and CDR2 is SYDVKM. V lost 10 bases to trimming and J lost 1 base, with 16 bases between them. The CDR3 is made up of 14 amino acids. The CDR3 DNA reads as TGTGCCACTACAGGTCGCGAGGCGAACACTGAAGCTTTCTTT. It specifies CATTGREANTEAFF.

The chain recombines TRBV6-2 or TRBV6-3 with TRBJ1-4; 7 bases are shared with TRBD1. After removal of 2 bases from V and 1 base from J, the junction contained 1 base not matched to a gene. The length of the CDR3 is 15 residues. Germline V lookup: CDR1 MNHEY, CDR2 SVGEGT. The CDR3: CASSYRGRTNEKLFF. In nucleotides, the CDR3 is TGTGCCAGCAGTTACAGGGGGCGAACTAATGAAAAACTGTTTTTT.

The chain combines TRBV6-4 with TRBJ1-1, with TRBD1 matching 9 bases. With V trimmed by 3 bases and J by 1 base, 9 bases remained unmatched. Germline CDR1 is MRHNA and CDR2 is SNTAGT. The CDR3 is 17 residues long. CDR3 sequence reads: CASSELPGTGTNTEAFF. The CDR3 DNA reads as TGTGCCAGCAGTGAGCTTCCCGGGACAGGGACGAACACTGAAGCTTTCTTT.

This chain joins TRBV11-3 and TRBJ2-7; TRBD2 matches 7 bases. The germline V gene encodes CDR1 SGHNT and CDR2 YENEEA. With V trimmed by 0 bases and J by 0 bases, 8 bases remained unmatched. The CDR3 is made up of 17 amino acids. The CDR3 loop reads CASSLEILGGSSYEQYF. For the CDR3, the DNA is TGTGCCAGCAGCTTAGAAATATTGGGGGGGAGCTCCTACGAGCAGTACTTC.

The chain links TRBV19 to TRBJ2-3; tentative D call: TRBD2 (7 bases). V was cut by 7 bases and J by 2 bases, with 28 bases left in between. Germline assignment: CDR1 LNHDA and CDR2 SQIVND (reference sequence). The CDR3 is 19 amino acids. Here the CDR3 DNA reads TGTGCCAGTAATAACCAGCGGGGACAAAACCCCTATCTCACAGATACGCAGTATTTT. Translated: CASNNQRGQNPYLTDTQYF.

This clone was recorded once. The chain is built from TRBV4-1 and TRBJ2-7; a weak D match, TRBD1 (6 bases). Germline V CDR1 and CDR2: MGHRA, YSYEKL. The CDR3 contains 14 residues. V dropped 4 bases and J dropped 3 bases, with 13 bases sitting between them. The CDR3 DNA is TGCGCCAGCAGCCGTCTGGCAGGGGACTACGAGCAGTACTTC. It codes for CASSRLAGDYEQYF.